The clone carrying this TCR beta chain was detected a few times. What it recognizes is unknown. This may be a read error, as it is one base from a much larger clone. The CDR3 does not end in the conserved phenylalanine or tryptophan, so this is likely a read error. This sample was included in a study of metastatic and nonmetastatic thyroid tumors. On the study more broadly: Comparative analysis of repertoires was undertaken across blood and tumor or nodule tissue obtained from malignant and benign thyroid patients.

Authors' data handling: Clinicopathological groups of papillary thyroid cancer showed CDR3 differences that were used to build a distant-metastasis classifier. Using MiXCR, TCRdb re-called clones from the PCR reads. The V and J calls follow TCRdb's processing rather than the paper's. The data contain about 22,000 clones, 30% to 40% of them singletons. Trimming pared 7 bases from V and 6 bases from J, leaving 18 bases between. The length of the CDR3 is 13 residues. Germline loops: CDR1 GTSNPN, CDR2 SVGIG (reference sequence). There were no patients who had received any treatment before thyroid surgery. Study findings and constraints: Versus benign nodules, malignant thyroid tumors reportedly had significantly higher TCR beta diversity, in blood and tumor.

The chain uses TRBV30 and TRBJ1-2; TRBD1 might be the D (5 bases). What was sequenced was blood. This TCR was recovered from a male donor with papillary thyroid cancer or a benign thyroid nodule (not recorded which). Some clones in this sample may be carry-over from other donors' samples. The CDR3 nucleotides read TGTGCCTCTTCTCAGAGGGGAGGCCATGGCTACACCCTC. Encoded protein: CASSQRGGHGYTL.